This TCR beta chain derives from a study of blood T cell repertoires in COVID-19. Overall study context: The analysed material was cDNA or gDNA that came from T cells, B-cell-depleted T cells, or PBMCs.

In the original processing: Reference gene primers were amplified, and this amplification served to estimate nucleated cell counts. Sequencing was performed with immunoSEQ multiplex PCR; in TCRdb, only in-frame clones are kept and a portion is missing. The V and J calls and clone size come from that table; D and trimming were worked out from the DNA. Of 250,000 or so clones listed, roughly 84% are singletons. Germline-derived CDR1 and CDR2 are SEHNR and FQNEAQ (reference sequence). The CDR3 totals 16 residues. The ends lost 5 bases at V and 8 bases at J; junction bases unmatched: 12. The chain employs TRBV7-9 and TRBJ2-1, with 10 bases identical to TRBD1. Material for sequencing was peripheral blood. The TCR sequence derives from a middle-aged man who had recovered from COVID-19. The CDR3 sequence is CASSPKGTGAEDEQFF. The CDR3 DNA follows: TGTGCCAGCAGCCCGAAGGGGACAGGGGCGGAGGATGAGCAGTTCTTC.